This TCR beta chain was recorded in a study of T cells in tuberculosis. Per germline, CDR1 MRHNA and CDR2 SNTAGT. The CDR3 has 15 amino acids. The V gene end was trimmed by 3 bases and the J gene end by 2 bases; junction bases not matched to a gene: 5. Sorting used thawed, overnight-rested PBMC stained with anti-CD3, a viability dye and GMM-loaded CD1B tetramer. The lipid loaded on the CD1B tetramers was C32 glucose monomycolate from Rhodococcus equi. From each donor, about 100,000 tetramer-negative cells were sorted. Chain pairing is unknown; alpha and beta were sequenced separately. Libraries were prepared by immunoSEQ multiplex PCR; TCRdb keeps only in-frame clonotypes and omits some of them. The data hold nearly 60,000 clones, with 70% to 90% observed a single time.

The gene calls are TRBV6-4 and TRBJ2-3; 7 nucleotides match TRBD2. What was sequenced was CD1b-GMM tetramer-negative cells sorted from PBMCs. The source is an adult woman with latent tuberculosis. The chain's CDR3 is CASSEAGESTDTQYF. As DNA, the CDR3 is TGTGCCAGCAGTGAGGCGGGAGAGTCCACAGATACGCAGTATTTT.